This T cell receptor beta chain was identified in a study of blood T cell repertoires in COVID-19. V lost 1 base to trimming and J lost 0 bases, with 7 bases between them. The CDR3 is 15 residues long. The germline CDR1 and CDR2 sequences are MNHEY and SMNVEV (reference sequence). Repertoires were generated with immunoSEQ multiplex PCR, while TCRdb's copy carries only in-frame clones and drops some. The sample holds roughly 150,000 clones, approximately 80% seen once. The sequencing sample was made of PBMCs or T cells enriched from blood (not recorded which). The sequence came from a man between 35 and 55 years old who had recovered from COVID-19. The chain couples TRBV27 to TRBJ1-5, with D possibly being TRBD1 (5 bases). DNA for the CDR3: TGTGCCAGCAGTTTATTCAGGGCTAGCAATCAGCCCCAGCATTTT. This translates into CASSLFRASNQPQHF.